Listed below are T cell receptor beta chains from one sample, sequenced in a study of cytomegalovirus exposure and HLA in healthy donors. Repertoires were generated with immunoSEQ multiplex PCR, while TCRdb's copy carries only in-frame clones and drops some. This sample carries approximately 120,000 clones, about 76% of them seen once, and the ten largest clones take less than 2.5%. The specimen sequenced was PBMCs. Every receptor here comes from a woman aged 30 to 39 in good health and CMV-seronegative. CDR3s include the opening cysteine and the closing phenylalanine or tryptophan. A D gene is named only where the DNA matches it firmly. Not all rows give a size; the values are once, few, many and, for expanded clones, a class.

abundance	v_gene	j_gene	d_gene	CDR3aa	CDR3nt
few	TRBV14	TRBJ1-1	-	CASSQGQHTEAFF	TGTGCCAGCAGCCAAGGACAGCACACTGAAGCTTTCTTT
-	TRBV2	TRBJ2-2	TRBD2	CAGGTSGHTGELFF	TGTGCCGGCGGGACTAGCGGACACACCGGGGAGCTGTTTTTT
-	TRBV16	TRBJ1-5	-	CASSQSLGNQPQHF	TGTGCCAGCAGCCAATCGCTCGGGAATCAGCCCCAGCATTTT
-	TRBV19	TRBJ2-7	-	CASSMPSESSYEQYF	TGTGCCAGTAGTATGCCTAGCGAAAGCTCCTACGAGCAGTACTTC
-	TRBV7-2	TRBJ2-3	TRBD2	CASSDLTSGLTDTQYF	TGTGCCAGCAGCGACCTGACTAGCGGACTCACAGATACGCAGTATTTT
-	TRBV11-2	TRBJ2-1	TRBD2	CASRARTSGSEQFF	TGTGCCAGCAGGGCTAGGACTAGCGGGAGTGAGCAGTTCTTC
-	TRBV15	TRBJ2-2	TRBD2	CATSRDPRELGGELFF	TGTGCCACCAGCAGAGATCCGCGGGAGCTGGGCGGGGAGCTGTTTTTT
once	TRBV2	TRBJ2-1	TRBD2	CASRTSGPYNEQFF	TGTGCCAGCAGGACTAGCGGGCCCTACAATGAGCAGTTCTTC
once	TRBV27	TRBJ2-5	TRBD2	CASSTTSGRVGETQYF	TGTGCCAGCAGCACTACTAGCGGGAGGGTTGGGGAGACCCAGTACTTC
-	TRBV7-9	TRBJ2-3	-	CASSLATGRPQNTQYF	TGTGCCAGCAGCTTAGCGACCGGGAGACCACAAAATACGCAGTATTTT
-	TRBV18	TRBJ2-7	TRBD1	CASSPSPPGTGSGGEQYF	TGTGCCAGCTCACCATCTCCCCCGGGGACAGGGTCCGGCGGGGAGCAGTACTTC
-	TRBV5-4	TRBJ2-7	TRBD1	CASSFMDRSWEQYF	TGTGCCAGCAGCTTCATGGACAGGAGCTGGGAGCAGTACTTC
few	TRBV14	TRBJ1-5	-	CASSQDPRQPQHF	TGTGCCAGCAGCCAAGATCCGCGGCAGCCCCAGCATTTT
-	TRBV5-1	TRBJ2-2	-	CASSLSPRGTGELFF	TGCGCCAGCAGCTTGTCCCCCAGGGGCACCGGGGAGCTGTTTTTT
-	TRBV7-2	TRBJ2-1	TRBD2	CASSLSAGGPVEQFF	TGTGCCAGCAGCTTATCCGCGGGAGGGCCCGTTGAGCAGTTCTTC
few	TRBV7-2	TRBJ2-6	-	CASSPRGGANVLTF	TGTGCCAGCAGCCCTCGGGGTGGGGCCAACGTCCTGACTTTC
-	TRBV5-1	TRBJ2-3	-	CASSLGLQADTDTQYF	TGCGCCAGCAGCTTGGGATTGCAGGCAGACACAGATACGCAGTATTTT
-	TRBV6-4	TRBJ2-7	TRBD2	CASSATSGRFHEQYF	TGTGCCAGCAGTGCTACTAGCGGGAGGTTCCACGAGCAGTACTTC
-	TRBV5-1	TRBJ2-4	TRBD1	CASSLDRGGKNIQYF	TGCGCCAGCAGCTTAGACAGGGGCGGGAAAAACATTCAGTACTTC
-	TRBV9	TRBJ2-3	-	CASSVASGSTDTQYF	TGTGCCAGCAGCGTAGCTTCGGGGAGCACAGATACGCAGTATTTT
-	TRBV6-6	TRBJ2-7	-	CASSYSISGAGNEQYF	TGTGCCAGCAGTTACTCGATATCGGGAGCTGGGAACGAGCAGTACTTC
-	TRBV28	TRBJ1-5	-	CASGLQGYSNQPQHF	TGTGCCAGCGGATTACAGGGTTATAGCAATCAGCCCCAGCATTTT
once	TRBV5-8	TRBJ2-1	-	CASSLGSSSYNEQFF	TGTGCCAGCAGCTTGGGGAGCAGCTCCTACAATGAGCAGTTCTTC
-	TRBV5-1	TRBJ1-5	-	CASSLEGRQGQPQHF	TGCGCCAGCAGCTTGGAGGGGAGGCAGGGACAGCCCCAGCATTTT
once	TRBV18	TRBJ2-7	TRBD2	CASSPRTSGYEQYF	TGTGCCAGCTCACCTCGGACTAGCGGCTACGAGCAGTACTTC
-	TRBV29-1	TRBJ2-7	-	CSVAGAYEQYF	TGCAGCGTTGCCGGGGCCTACGAGCAGTACTTC
-	TRBV30	TRBJ1-1	-	CAWSVVIGTRAFF	TGTGCCTGGAGTGTGGTAATCGGGACTAGAGCTTTCTTT
-	TRBV18	TRBJ2-1	TRBD2	CASSPSGRDYNEQFF	TGTGCCAGCTCACCTAGCGGGAGGGATTACAATGAGCAGTTCTTC
-	TRBV18	TRBJ2-7	-	CASSPGFAYEQYF	TGTGCCAGCTCACCCGGGTTTGCCTACGAGCAGTACTTC
-	TRBV10-3	TRBJ1-5	-	CAIAADSDQPQHF	TGTGCCATAGCTGCGGATTCCGATCAGCCCCAGCATTTT
-	TRBV25-1	TRBJ2-7	TRBD1	CASSLPQGDSSYEQYF	TGTGCCAGCAGTTTACCCCAGGGGGATAGCTCCTACGAGCAGTACTTC
once	TRBV5-1	TRBJ2-7	TRBD2	CASSLVSGRAGYYYEQYF	TGCGCCAGCAGCTTGGTTAGCGGGAGGGCCGGCTACTACTACGAGCAGTACTTC
-	TRBV19	TRBJ1-3	TRBD1	CASSLTGGGNTIYF	TGTGCCAGTAGTCTCACAGGGGGCGGAAACACCATATATTTT
-	TRBV2	TRBJ1-1	TRBD1	CATEGQDTEAFF	TGTGCCACCGAGGGACAGGACACTGAAGCTTTCTTT
-	TRBV15	TRBJ1-2	TRBD1	CATNHGDRGRRNGYTF	TGTGCCACCAACCATGGGGACAGGGGGAGGCGGAACGGCTACACCTTC
-	TRBV29-1	TRBJ1-1	-	CSVYQVLNTEAFF	TGCAGCGTATATCAGGTACTGAACACTGAAGCTTTCTTT
few	TRBV19	TRBJ2-2	TRBD1	CASSKDRGIGELFF	TGTGCCAGTAGTAAGGACAGGGGAATCGGGGAGCTGTTTTTT